This TCR beta chain was obtained from a study of blood T cell repertoires in COVID-19. Germline CDR1 is LNHDA and CDR2 is SQIVND (reference sequence). This CDR3 is 14 amino acids long. Trimming removed 1 base from V and 2 bases from J, with 8 bases in between. The method was immunoSEQ multiplex PCR; TCRdb's version includes in-frame clones alone and lacks a portion of them. This table holds tens of thousands of clones, 86% found once. The receptor was derived from a man in his forties with COVID-19, enrolled during active disease. The chain carries TRBV19 and TRBJ1-1; no clear D gene. Sequenced: peripheral blood. CDR3 region: CASSIGARNTEAFF. CDR3 DNA: TGTGCCAGTAGTATAGGGGCGAGAAACACTGAAGCTTTCTTT. Filled out from reference TRBV19 and TRBJ1-1, the complete variable domain reads DGGITQSPKYLFRKEGQNVTLSCEQNLNHDAMYWYRQDPGQGLRLIYYSQIVNDFQKGDIAEGYSVSREKKESFPLTVTSAQKNPTAFYLCASSIGARNTEAFFGQGTRLTVV.